These 28 T cell receptor beta chains were sequenced from one sample in a study of neurological immune-mediated disorders. Using its own MiXCR run on the 5' RACE reads, TCRdb lists one record per CDR3 protein. This sample has tens of thousands of distinct CDR3 sequences, with roughly 13% found just once. The time point here: longitudinal time-point 1 (baseline). Sequences were obtained from PBMCs. All receptors derive from a female donor with HTLV-1-associated myelopathy (HAM/TSP).

This clonotype was observed a handful of times. The chain joins TRBV15 to TRBJ2-7; 9 positions agree with TRBD1. After removal of 3 bases from V and 5 bases from J, the junction contained 2 bases not matched to a gene. This CDR3 comprises 13 residues. Germline CDR1 and CDR2: LNHNV and YYDKDF (reference sequence). CDR3 amino acids: CATSSWTGDEQYF. CDR3 DNA sequence: TGTGCCACCAGCAGTTGGACAGGGGACGAGCAGTACTTC. Variable domain in full (rest from reference TRBV15 and TRBJ2-7): DAMVIQNPRYQVTQFGKPVTLSCSQTLNHNVMYWYQQKSSQAPKLLFHYYDKDFNNEADTPDNFQSRRPNTSFCFLDIRSPGLGDTAMYLCATSSWTGDEQYFGPGTRLTVT.

This chain uses TRBV9 with TRBJ2-2; no reliable D call. The CDR3 extends over 13 amino acids. V was pared by 5 bases and J by 10 bases, with 15 bases between. Germline lookup yields CDR1 SGDLS and CDR2 YYNGEE. CDR3 in DNA: TGTGCCAGCAGTCCGACGAACACCCTGGAGCTGTTTTTT. As protein: CASSPTNTLELFF.

In this sample, this clonotype turned up many times. The chain is built from TRBV5-1 and TRBJ2-3; D might be TRBD2 (6 bases). The CDR3 length is 14 residues. Germline V gives CDR1 SGHRS, CDR2 YFSETQ. Trimming took 2 bases from V and 2 from J, leaving 9 bases between them. The CDR3 reads CASSFTSFTDTQYF. The CDR3 nucleotides are TGCGCCAGCAGCTTCACTAGCTTCACAGATACGCAGTATTTT.

This clonotype was recorded many times. V gene TRBV4-1 combines with J gene TRBJ2-3; 10 nucleotides match TRBD1. CDR3 length equals 17 residues. Germline-derived CDR1 and CDR2 are MGHRA and YSYEKL. The trim removed 0 bases at V and 4 bases at J, leaving 7 bases unmatched. The CDR3 protein is CASSQDRQGALADTQYF. The CDR3 coding sequence is TGCGCCAGCAGCCAAGATAGACAGGGGGCTCTCGCAGATACGCAGTATTTT.

Many counts were recorded for this clonotype. The chain carries TRBV15 and TRBJ1-3; 7 nucleotides match TRBD1. V shed 1 base and J 4 bases; nucleotides not matched to a gene: 4. CDR1 and CDR2 from the germline V gene are LNHNV and YYDKDF (reference sequence). The CDR3 has 15 residues. The CDR3 region is CATSRGGGIGNTIYF. For the CDR3, the DNA is TGTGCCACCAGCAGAGGAGGGGGCATCGGAAACACCATATATTTT.

This clonotype was counted ten times or more. V usage is TRBV6-2 or TRBV6-3 and J usage is TRBJ2-7, with 9 nucleotides matching TRBD1. Trimming removed 5 bases from V and 2 bases from J; junction bases left unmatched: 7. This CDR3 is 15 amino acids long. The germline V gene encodes CDR1 MNHEY and CDR2 SVGEGT. The CDR3 protein is CASSPRQGGTYEQYF. CDR3 bases: TGTGCCAGCAGTCCCAGACAGGGGGGAACCTACGAGCAGTACTTC.

This clonotype was detected many times. The chain joins TRBV6-1 to TRBJ2-7, with D tentatively TRBD1 or TRBD2 (5 bases each). Trimming stripped 4 bases from V and 5 bases from J, with 18 bases between. CDR1 is MNHNS, CDR2 SASEGT, per germline. CDR3 length: 15 amino acids. CDR3 loop: CASSVEGYGKHEQYF. The CDR3 DNA reads as TGTGCCAGCAGTGTCGAGGGGTATGGCAAACACGAGCAGTACTTC.

In the case of this clonotype: This may be a read error, as it is one base from a much larger clone. The V and J genes are TRBV5-1 and TRBJ2-1; 7 bases match TRBD1. CDR1 is SGHRS and CDR2 is YFSETQ in the germline V gene. The CDR3 covers 15 residues. The CDR3 protein is CASSPGTETYYEQFF. CDR3 in DNA: TGCGCCAGCAGTCCTGGGACAGAGACCTACTATGAGCAGTTCTTC.

This clonotype came up many times. The V gene is TRBV7-4, the J gene TRBJ1-5, with 9 bases fitting TRBD1. With 0 bases clipped from V and 1 base from J, the junction kept 13 bases outside the gene matches. Per the germline V gene, CDR1 is SGHVT and CDR2 is SQSDAQ. There are 20 residues in the CDR3. CDR3 amino acids: CASSLAYLDRGRRSNQPQHF. In nucleotides, the CDR3 is TGTGCCAGCAGCTTAGCCTACCTGGACAGGGGCCGGCGCAGCAATCAGCCCCAGCATTTT.

This clonotype has a count of ten or more. This chain joins TRBV20-1 and TRBJ2-7; D might be TRBD2 (5 bases). The germline V gene has CDR1 DFQATT and CDR2 SNEGSKA (reference sequence). V was clipped by 0 bases and J by 6 bases, with 15 bases between them. The CDR3 consists of 14 residues. The CDR3 DNA reads TGCAGTGCTAGAGATCTAGCCCTGCCCGGCGAGCAGTACTTC. It yields the protein CSARDLALPGEQYF.

This clonotype has ten or more counts. The V and J genes are TRBV5-1 and TRBJ2-5, with a possible D match to TRBD2 (6 bases). Trimming removed 5 bases at V and 5 bases at J, with 19 bases between. The CDR3 totals 15 residues. The germline gives CDR1 SGHRS, CDR2 YFSETQ. The CDR3 here is CASSFTGDTRETQYF. DNA for the CDR3: TGCGCCAGCAGTTTTACGGGAGATACCCGGGAGACCCAGTACTTC.

This clonotype appeared many times. CDR3 sequence (DNA): TGTGCCAGCCGCGTCGTAGGGGCTGGGAACACTGAAGCTTTCTTT. Its translation: CASRVVGAGNTEAFF. This rearrangement joins TRBV7-2 to TRBJ1-1, with TRBD1 as a possible D gene (5 bases). The CDR3 sequence is 15 residues long. Germline V gives CDR1 SGHTA, CDR2 FQGNSA. Trimming shortened V by 8 bases and J by 1 base, and 17 bases separated the two germline ends.

This clonotype was found many times. The chain recombines TRBV11-2 with TRBJ2-7, with D perhaps assigned TRBD1 or TRBD2 (6 bases each). Germline V gives CDR1 SGHAT, CDR2 FQNNGV. The ends were cut back, 5 bases at V and 2 bases at J, with 13 bases in the middle. The CDR3 extends over 14 amino acids. CDR3 nucleotides: TGTGCCAGCAGCCACACAGGGAGGCCCTACGAGCAGTACTTC. It yields the protein CASSHTGRPYEQYF. Full variable domain (remainder filled in from reference TRBV11-2 and TRBJ2-7): EAGVAQSPRYKIIEKRQSVAFWCNPISGHATLYWYQQILGQGPKLLIQFQNNGVVDDSQLPKDRFSAERLKGVDSTLKIQPAKLEDSAVYLCASSHTGRPYEQYFGPGTRLTVT.

This clonotype was seen at least ten times. The chain links TRBV5-1 to TRBJ1-2; D possibly corresponds to TRBD1 (6 bases). Trimming shortened V by 1 base and J by 7 bases, and 17 bases separated the two germline ends. The CDR3 has 15 residues. Per the germline V gene, CDR1 is SGHRS and CDR2 is YFSETQ. CDR3 bases: TGCGCCAGCAGCTTGTCGGTAGGGGGGCAGAGTGGCTACACCTTC. This gives the protein CASSLSVGGQSGYTF. The variable domain in full, with the rest retrieved from reference TRBV5-1 and TRBJ1-2, is KAGVTQTPRYLIKTRGQQVTLSCSPISGHRSVSWYQQTPGQGLQFLFEYFSETQRNKGNFPGRFSGRQFSNSRSEMNVSTLELGDSALYLCASSLSVGGQSGYTFGSGTRLTVV.

This clonotype has at least ten counts. This chain joins TRBV5-1 and TRBJ1-1, with D uncertain. This CDR3 spans 15 amino acids. Germline CDR1 SGHRS, CDR2 YFSETQ. V was trimmed by 4 bases and J by 0 bases, leaving 13 bases between them. The CDR3 bases are TGCGCCAGCAGCAGCTCTCCGGGGATGAACACTGAAGCTTTCTTT. It specifies CASSSSPGMNTEAFF.

Many counts were recorded for this clonotype. The chain has TRBV6-5 and TRBJ1-4; 9 nucleotides match TRBD1. Germline CDR1 is MNHEY and CDR2 is SVGAGI. The CDR3 consists of 19 residues. V dropped 6 bases and J dropped 15; count of bases not matched to a gene: 29. The CDR3 is CASSYNRDRALRVVPKVFF. Here the CDR3 DNA reads TGTGCCAGCAGCTATAACCGGGACAGGGCTTTACGGGTGGTACCCAAAGTGTTTTTT.

In this sample, this clonotype turned up many times. The chain uses TRBV28 and TRBJ1-5; 7 bases align to TRBD1. V trimming: 5 bases; J trimming: 3 bases; junction bases outside the gene matches: 7. This CDR3 is 15 amino acids long. Germline V CDR1 and CDR2: MDHEN, SYDVKM. The CDR3 here is CASSTIDRDNQPQHF. CDR3 DNA sequence: TGTGCCAGCAGTACAATCGACAGGGACAATCAGCCCCAGCATTTT.

The sample holds many counts of this clonotype. The chain has TRBV14 and TRBJ2-1, with no clear D. V was clipped by 4 bases and J by 10 bases, with 8 bases between them. This CDR3 is built from 11 residues. CDR1 is SGHDN and CDR2 is FVKESK in the germline V gene. The CDR3 is CASSRAAEQFF. The CDR3 nucleotides are TGTGCCAGCAGCCGGGCCGCCGAGCAGTTCTTC.

This rearrangement joins TRBV5-1 to TRBJ1-1; 10 positions match TRBD1. V gave up 3 bases and J gave up 4 bases; unmatched junction bases: 3. The germline CDR1 and CDR2 sequences are SGHRS and YFSETQ. The CDR3 length is 14 residues. The CDR3 sequence is CASSSGQGTTEAFF. The CDR3, as DNA: TGCGCCAGCAGCTCGGGACAGGGGACCACTGAAGCTTTCTTT.

In its sample, this clonotype was seen many times. The gene calls are TRBV14 and TRBJ1-2, with 7 bases aligning to TRBD1. The ends lost 0 bases at V and 4 bases at J; junction bases unmatched: 8. The CDR3 has 16 residues. Germline lookup yields CDR1 SGHDN and CDR2 FVKESK. The CDR3: CASSQEGRGSLYGYTF. The CDR3 DNA reads as TGTGCCAGCAGCCAAGAGGGCAGGGGGTCCCTCTATGGCTACACCTTC.

At least ten counts were recorded for this clonotype. The V call is TRBV7-2, the J call TRBJ2-7; D gene ambiguous. Looked up from germline, CDR1 is SGHTA and CDR2 is FQGNSA. There are 13 residues in the CDR3. Trimming removed 0 bases from V and 2 bases from J, with 5 bases in between. CDR3 in amino acids: CASSLAPAYEQYF. The DNA of the CDR3 is TGTGCCAGCAGCTTAGCGCCCGCCTACGAGCAGTACTTC. Complete variable domain (other parts from reference TRBV7-2 and TRBJ2-7): GAGVSQSPSNKVTEKGKDVELRCDPISGHTALYWYRQSLGQGLEFLIYFQGNSAPDKSGLPSDRFSAERTGGSVSTLTIQRTQQEDSAVYLCASSLAPAYEQYFGPGTRLTVT.

The rearrangement joins TRBV6-1 to TRBJ2-3; D not certain. Germline V CDR1 and CDR2: MNHNS, SASEGT. V was clipped by 5 bases and J by 0 bases, with 18 bases between them. This CDR3 is 17 amino acids long. This CDR3 is CASSRNLILPSTDTQYF. CDR3 nucleotides: TGTGCCAGCAGTCGGAACCTAATTCTCCCTAGCACAGATACGCAGTATTTT.

This clonotype occurred many times. This chain links TRBV7-8 with TRBJ2-1, with a possible D match to TRBD2 (5 bases). The CDR3 extends over 15 amino acids. CDR1 SGHVS and CDR2 FQNEAQ come from the germline V gene. The V end lost 4 bases, the J end lost 0 bases, and 10 bases lay between the germline ends. CDR3 nucleotides: TGTGCCAGCAGCTCAATTAGCGTCTCCTACAATGAGCAGTTCTTC. Its translation: CASSSISVSYNEQFF. The entire variable domain, with the rest obtained from reference TRBV7-8 and TRBJ2-1, is as follows: GAGVSQSPRYKVAKRGQDVALRCDPISGHVSLFWYQQALGQGPEFLTYFQNEAQLDKSGLPSDRFFAERPEGSVSTLKIQRTQQEDSAVYLCASSSISVSYNEQFFGPGTRLTVL.

This clonotype was recorded at least ten times. The rearrangement links TRBV6-2 or TRBV6-3 to TRBJ2-3; D ambiguous. The V end lost 7 bases, the J end lost 2 bases, and 13 bases lay between the germline ends. Germline CDR1 and CDR2: MNHEY and SVGEGT. The CDR3 runs to 14 residues. The CDR3 reads CASNPPGNTDTQYF. The CDR3 coding sequence is TGTGCCAGCAATCCACCTGGGAACACAGATACGCAGTATTTT.

Only a few counts were recorded for this clonotype. The chain carries TRBV28 and TRBJ1-4, with 12 bases aligning to TRBD1. The V segment lost 6 bases and the J segment 7 bases; nucleotides outside the gene matches: 12. The germline V gene has CDR1 MDHEN and CDR2 SYDVKM. The CDR3 is 17 amino acids. CDR3 sequence reads: CASRGSGTGGAGEKLFF. CDR3 nucleotides: TGTGCCAGCAGGGGGTCCGGGACAGGGGGCGCCGGTGAAAAACTGTTTTTT.

In this sample, this clonotype turned up many times. V is TRBV12-3 or TRBV12-4 and J is TRBJ1-2; D remains ambiguous. V lost 5 bases to trimming and J lost 8 bases, with 12 bases between them. This CDR3 is 12 amino acids long. Written as DNA, the CDR3 is TGTGCCAGCAGTCCCTCACGGCAGGGCTACACCTTC. This encodes CASSPSRQGYTF.

This clonotype was counted ten times or more. The chain couples TRBV24-1 to TRBJ2-3, with a weak D call TRBD1 (6 bases). CDR3 size: 15 residues. Between the trimmed V and J ends, which lost 3 bases and 2 bases, there was a span of 11 bases. Germline V gene sequence: CDR1 KGHDR, CDR2 SFDVKD. The CDR3 DNA reads TGTGCCACCAGTGATCCGGGACAAAACACAGATACGCAGTATTTT. Encoded protein: CATSDPGQNTDTQYF.

The sample holds many counts of this clonotype. V and J are TRBV5-8 and TRBJ1-6; D unclear. CDR3 size: 13 residues. V gave up 0 bases and J gave up 10 bases, with 8 bases separating them. Germline lookup yields CDR1 SGHTS and CDR2 YDEGEE. DNA of the CDR3: TGTGCCAGCAGCTTGGTCGCCGAATCACCCCTCCACTTT. Translated, it gives CASSLVAESPLHF.